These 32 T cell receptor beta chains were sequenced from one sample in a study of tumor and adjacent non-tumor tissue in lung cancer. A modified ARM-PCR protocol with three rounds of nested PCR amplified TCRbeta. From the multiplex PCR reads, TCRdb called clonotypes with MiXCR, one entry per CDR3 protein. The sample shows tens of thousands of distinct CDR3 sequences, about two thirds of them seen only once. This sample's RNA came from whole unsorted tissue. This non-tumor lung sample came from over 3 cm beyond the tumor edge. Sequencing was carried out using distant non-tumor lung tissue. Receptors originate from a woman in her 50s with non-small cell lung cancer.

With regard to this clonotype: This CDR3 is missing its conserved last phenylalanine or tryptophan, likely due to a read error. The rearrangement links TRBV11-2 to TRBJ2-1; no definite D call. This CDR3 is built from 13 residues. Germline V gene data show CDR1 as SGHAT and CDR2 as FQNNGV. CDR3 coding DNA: TGTGCCAACAGCCTCAACAACAACAATGTGCAGTTCCTC. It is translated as CANSLNNNNVQFL.

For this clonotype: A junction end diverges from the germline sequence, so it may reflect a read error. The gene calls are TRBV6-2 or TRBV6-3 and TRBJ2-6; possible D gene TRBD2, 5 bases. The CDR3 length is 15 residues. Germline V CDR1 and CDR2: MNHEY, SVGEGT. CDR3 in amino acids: CDSSSRAGGANVLTF. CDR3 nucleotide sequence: TGTGACAGCAGTTCACGGGCGGGTGGGGCCAACGTCCTGACTTTC.

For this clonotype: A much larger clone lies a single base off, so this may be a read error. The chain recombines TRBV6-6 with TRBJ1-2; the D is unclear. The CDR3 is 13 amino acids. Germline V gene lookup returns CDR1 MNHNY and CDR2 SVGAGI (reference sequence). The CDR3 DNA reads TGTGTCAGCAGTCCTGACGGTAACTATGGCTACACCTTC. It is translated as CVSSPDGNYGYTF.

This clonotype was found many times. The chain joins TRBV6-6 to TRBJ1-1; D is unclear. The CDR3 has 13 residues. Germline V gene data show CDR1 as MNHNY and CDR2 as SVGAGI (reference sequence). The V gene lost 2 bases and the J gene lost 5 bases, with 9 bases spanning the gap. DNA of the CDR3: TGTGCCAGCAGTTACCGTAAAGGGACTGAAGCTTTCTTT. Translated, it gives CASSYRKGTEAFF.

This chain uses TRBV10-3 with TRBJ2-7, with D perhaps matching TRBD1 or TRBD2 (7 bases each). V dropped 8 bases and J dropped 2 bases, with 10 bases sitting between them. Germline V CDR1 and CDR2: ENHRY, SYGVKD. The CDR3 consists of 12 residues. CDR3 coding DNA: TGTGCCATCGCAGGGGGGGCCTACGAGCAGTACTTC. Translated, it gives CAIAGGAYEQYF.

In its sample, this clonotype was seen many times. The CDR3 is CASSWTGGFDGYTF. DNA for the CDR3: TGTGCCAGCAGTTGGACAGGGGGTTTCGATGGCTACACCTTC. The chain recombines TRBV12-3 or TRBV12-4 with TRBJ1-2, with 10 bases matching TRBD1. V shed 4 bases, J shed 6 bases, and the junction held 5 bases outside the gene matches. The CDR3 is 14 residues long.

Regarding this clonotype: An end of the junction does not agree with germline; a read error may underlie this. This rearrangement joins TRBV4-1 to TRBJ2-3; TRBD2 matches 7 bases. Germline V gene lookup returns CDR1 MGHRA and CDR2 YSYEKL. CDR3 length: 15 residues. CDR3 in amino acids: CTSSPISGSTDTQYF. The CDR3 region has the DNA TGCACCAGCAGCCCAATTAGCGGGAGCACAGATACGCAGTATTTT.

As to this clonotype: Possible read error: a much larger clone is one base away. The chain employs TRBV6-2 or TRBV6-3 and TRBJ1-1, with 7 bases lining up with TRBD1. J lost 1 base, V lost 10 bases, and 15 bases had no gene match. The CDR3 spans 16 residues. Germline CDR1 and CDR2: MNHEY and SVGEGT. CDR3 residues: CAIRSGTEFPNTEAFF. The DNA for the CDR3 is TGTGCCATCAGATCCGGGACAGAATTCCCGAACACTGAAGCTTTCTTT.

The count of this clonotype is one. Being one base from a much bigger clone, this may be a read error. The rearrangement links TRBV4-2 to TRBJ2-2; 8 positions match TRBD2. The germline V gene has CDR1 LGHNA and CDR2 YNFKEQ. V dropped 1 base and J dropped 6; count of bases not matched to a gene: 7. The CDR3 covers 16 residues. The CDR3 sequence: CASSQAGGGRPGELFF. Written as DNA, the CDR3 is TGTGCCAGCAGCCAAGCTGGTGGCGGGAGGCCCGGGGAGCTGTTTTTT.

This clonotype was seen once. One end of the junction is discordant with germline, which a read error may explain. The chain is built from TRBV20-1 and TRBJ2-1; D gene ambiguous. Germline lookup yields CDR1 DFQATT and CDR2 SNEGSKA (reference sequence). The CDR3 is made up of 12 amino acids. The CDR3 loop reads CSATFTYNERFF. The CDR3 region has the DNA TGCAGTGCCACGTTCACCTACAATGAGCGGTTCTTC.

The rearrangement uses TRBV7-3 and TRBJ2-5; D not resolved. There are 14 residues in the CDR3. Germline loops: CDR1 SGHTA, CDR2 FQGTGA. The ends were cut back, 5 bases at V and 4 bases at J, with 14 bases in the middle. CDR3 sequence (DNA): TGTGCCAGCAGCAAAAGTATGCAGGTAGAGACCCAGTACTTC. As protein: CASSKSMQVETQYF.

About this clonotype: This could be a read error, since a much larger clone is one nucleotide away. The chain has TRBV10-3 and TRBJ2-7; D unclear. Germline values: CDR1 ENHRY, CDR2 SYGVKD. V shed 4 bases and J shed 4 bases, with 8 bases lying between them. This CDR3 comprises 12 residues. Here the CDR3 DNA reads TGTGCCATCAGTGGTCCGTTTTACGAGCAGTACTTC. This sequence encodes CAISGPFYEQYF.

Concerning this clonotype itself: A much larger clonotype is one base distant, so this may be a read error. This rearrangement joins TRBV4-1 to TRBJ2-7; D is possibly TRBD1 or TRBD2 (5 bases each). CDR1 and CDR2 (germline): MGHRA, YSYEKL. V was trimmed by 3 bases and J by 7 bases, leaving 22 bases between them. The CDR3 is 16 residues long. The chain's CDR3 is CASSHHLRHGAGEQYF. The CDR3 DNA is TGCGCCAGCAGCCACCACCTCCGACACGGGGCTGGGGAGCAGTACTTC.

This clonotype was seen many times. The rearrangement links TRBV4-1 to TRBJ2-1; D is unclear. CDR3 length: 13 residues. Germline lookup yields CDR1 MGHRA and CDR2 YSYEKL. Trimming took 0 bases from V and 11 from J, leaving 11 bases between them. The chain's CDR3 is CASSQDLGSKQFF. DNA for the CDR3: TGCGCCAGCAGCCAAGATTTAGGATCCAAGCAGTTCTTC.

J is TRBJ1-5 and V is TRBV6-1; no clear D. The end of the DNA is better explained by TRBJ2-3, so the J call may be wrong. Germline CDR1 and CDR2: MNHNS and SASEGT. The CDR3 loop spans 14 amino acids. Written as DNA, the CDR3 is TGTGCCAGCAGGGATAGTTATAGCAGTCAGCCCCAGTATTTT. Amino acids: CASRDSYSSQPQYF.

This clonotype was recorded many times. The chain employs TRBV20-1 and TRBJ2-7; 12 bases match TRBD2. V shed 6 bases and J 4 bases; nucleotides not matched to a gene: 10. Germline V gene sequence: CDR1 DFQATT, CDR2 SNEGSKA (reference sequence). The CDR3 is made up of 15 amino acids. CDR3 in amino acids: CSANTRTSGKYEQYF. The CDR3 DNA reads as TGCAGTGCCAATACTCGGACTAGCGGGAAGTACGAGCAGTACTTC.

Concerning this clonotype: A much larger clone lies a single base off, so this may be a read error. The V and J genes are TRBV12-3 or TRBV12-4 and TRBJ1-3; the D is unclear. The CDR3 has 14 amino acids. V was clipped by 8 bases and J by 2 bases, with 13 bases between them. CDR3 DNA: TGTGCCAGCCCCTCGGGCAGCCCTGGAAACACCATATATTTT. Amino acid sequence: CASPSGSPGNTIYF.

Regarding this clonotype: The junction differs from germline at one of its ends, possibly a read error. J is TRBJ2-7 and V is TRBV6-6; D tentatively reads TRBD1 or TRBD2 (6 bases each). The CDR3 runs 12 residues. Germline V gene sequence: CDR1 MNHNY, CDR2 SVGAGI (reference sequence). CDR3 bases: TGTGTCAGCAGTTTACGGGGGCGCGAGCAGTACTTC. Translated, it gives CVSSLRGREQYF.

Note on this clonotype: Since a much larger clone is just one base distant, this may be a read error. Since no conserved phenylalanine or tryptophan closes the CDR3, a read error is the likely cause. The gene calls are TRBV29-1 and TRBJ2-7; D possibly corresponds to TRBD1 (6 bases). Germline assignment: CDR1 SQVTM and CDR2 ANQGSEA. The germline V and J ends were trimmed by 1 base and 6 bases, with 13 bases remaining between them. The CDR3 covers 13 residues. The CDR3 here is CSVEGPTGSEQYY. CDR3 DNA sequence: TGCAGCGTTGAAGGACCGACAGGATCCGAGCAGTACTAC.

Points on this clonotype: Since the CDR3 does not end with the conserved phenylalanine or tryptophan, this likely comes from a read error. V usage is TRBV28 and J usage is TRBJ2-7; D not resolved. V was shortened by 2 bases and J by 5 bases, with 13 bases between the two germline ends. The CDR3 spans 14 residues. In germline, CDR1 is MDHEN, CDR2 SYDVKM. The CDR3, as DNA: TGTGCCAGCAGTTTAAGTGTATTTGGAGACGAGCAGTACTTG. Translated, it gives CASSLSVFGDEQYL.

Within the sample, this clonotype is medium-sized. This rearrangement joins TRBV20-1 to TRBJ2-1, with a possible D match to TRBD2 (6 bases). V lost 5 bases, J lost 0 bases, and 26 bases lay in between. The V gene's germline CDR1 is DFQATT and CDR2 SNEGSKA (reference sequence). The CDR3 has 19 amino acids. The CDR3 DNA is TGCAGTGCTGAAGACCTAGCGAGACTCACCCAAAGCTCCTACAATGAGCAGTTCTTC. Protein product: CSAEDLARLTQSSYNEQFF.

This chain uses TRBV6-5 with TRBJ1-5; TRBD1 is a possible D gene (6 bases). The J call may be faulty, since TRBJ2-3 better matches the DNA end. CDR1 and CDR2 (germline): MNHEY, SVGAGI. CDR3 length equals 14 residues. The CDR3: CASSSRGFGQPQYF. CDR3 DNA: TGTGCCAGCAGCTCCAGGGGTTTTGGGCAGCCCCAGTATTTT.

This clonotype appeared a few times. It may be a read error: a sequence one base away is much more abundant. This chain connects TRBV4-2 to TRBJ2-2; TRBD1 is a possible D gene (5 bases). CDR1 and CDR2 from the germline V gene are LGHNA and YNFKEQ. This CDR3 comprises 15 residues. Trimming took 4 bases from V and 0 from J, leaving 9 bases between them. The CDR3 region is CASSLVTANTGELFF. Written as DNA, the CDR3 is TGTGCCAGCAGCCTTGTGACAGCGAACACCGGGGAGCTGTTTTTT.

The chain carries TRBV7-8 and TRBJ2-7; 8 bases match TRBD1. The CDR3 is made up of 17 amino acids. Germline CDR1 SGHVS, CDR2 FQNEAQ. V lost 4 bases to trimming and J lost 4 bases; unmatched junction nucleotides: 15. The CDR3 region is CASSSLPGGRDRYEQYF. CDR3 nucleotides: TGTGCCAGCAGCTCCCTCCCTGGGGGACGGGACAGGTACGAGCAGTACTTC. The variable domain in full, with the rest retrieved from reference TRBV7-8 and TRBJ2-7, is GAGVSQSPRYKVAKRGQDVALRCDPISGHVSLFWYQQALGQGPEFLTYFQNEAQLDKSGLPSDRFFAERPEGSVSTLKIQRTQQEDSAVYLCASSSLPGGRDRYEQYFGPGTRLTVT.

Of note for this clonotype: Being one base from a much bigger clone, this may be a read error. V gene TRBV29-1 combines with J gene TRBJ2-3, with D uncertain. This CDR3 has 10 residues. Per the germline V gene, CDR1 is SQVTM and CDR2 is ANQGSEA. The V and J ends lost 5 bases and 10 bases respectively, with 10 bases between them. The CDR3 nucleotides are TGCAGCGTTAATAGGGTAGCGCAGTATTTT. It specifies CSVNRVAQYF.

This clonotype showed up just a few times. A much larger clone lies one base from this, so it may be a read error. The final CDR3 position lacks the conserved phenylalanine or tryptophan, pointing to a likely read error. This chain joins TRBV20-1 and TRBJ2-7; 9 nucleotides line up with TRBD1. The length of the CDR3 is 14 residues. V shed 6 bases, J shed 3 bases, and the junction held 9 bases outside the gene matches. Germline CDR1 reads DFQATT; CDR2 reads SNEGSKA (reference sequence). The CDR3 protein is CSASPGTGNYEQYL. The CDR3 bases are TGCAGTGCATCGCCCGGGACAGGGAACTACGAGCAGTACCTC.

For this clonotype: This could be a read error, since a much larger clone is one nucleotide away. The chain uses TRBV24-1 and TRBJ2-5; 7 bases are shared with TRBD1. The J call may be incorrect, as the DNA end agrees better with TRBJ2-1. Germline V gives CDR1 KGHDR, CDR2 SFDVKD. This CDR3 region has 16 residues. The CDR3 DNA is TGTGCCACCAGTGATCCAACTCCGACAGGGATAGAGACCCAGTTCTTC. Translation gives CATSDPTPTGIETQFF.

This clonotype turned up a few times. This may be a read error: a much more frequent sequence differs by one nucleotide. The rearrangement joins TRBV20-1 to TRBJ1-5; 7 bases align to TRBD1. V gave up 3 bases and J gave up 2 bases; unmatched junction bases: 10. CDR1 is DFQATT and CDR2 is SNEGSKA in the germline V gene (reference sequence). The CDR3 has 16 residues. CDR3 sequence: CSASRTGEAGNQPQHF. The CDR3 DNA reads TGCAGTGCTAGCAGAACAGGGGAAGCGGGCAATCAGCCCCAGCATTTT.

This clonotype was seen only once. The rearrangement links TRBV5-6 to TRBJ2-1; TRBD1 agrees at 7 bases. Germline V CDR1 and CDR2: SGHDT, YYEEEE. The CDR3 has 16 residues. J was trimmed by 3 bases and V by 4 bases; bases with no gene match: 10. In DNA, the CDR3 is TGTGCCAGCAGCAACGACAGGGCGGAAATCTACAATGAGCAGTTCTTC. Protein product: CASSNDRAEIYNEQFF.

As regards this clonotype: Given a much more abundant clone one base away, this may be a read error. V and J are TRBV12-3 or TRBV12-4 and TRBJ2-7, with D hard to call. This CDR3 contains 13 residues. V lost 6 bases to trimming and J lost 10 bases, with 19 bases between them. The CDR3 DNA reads TGTGCCAGCAGCCGACGAGTAATGGACCTTCAGTACTTC. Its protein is CASSRRVMDLQYF.

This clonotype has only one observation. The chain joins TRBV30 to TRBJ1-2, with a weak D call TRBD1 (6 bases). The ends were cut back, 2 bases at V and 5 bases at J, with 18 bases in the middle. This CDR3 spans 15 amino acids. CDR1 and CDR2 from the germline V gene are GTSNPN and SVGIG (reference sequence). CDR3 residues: CAWSPGGAPSYGYTF. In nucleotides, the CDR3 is TGTGCCTGGAGTCCTGGGGGCGCTCCTAGTTATGGCTACACCTTC.

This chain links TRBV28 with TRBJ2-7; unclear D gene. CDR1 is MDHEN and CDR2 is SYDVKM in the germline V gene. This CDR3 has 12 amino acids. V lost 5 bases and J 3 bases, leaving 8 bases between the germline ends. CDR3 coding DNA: TGTGCCAGCAGTGTATCAGGCTACGAGCAGTACTTC. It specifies CASSVSGYEQYF.